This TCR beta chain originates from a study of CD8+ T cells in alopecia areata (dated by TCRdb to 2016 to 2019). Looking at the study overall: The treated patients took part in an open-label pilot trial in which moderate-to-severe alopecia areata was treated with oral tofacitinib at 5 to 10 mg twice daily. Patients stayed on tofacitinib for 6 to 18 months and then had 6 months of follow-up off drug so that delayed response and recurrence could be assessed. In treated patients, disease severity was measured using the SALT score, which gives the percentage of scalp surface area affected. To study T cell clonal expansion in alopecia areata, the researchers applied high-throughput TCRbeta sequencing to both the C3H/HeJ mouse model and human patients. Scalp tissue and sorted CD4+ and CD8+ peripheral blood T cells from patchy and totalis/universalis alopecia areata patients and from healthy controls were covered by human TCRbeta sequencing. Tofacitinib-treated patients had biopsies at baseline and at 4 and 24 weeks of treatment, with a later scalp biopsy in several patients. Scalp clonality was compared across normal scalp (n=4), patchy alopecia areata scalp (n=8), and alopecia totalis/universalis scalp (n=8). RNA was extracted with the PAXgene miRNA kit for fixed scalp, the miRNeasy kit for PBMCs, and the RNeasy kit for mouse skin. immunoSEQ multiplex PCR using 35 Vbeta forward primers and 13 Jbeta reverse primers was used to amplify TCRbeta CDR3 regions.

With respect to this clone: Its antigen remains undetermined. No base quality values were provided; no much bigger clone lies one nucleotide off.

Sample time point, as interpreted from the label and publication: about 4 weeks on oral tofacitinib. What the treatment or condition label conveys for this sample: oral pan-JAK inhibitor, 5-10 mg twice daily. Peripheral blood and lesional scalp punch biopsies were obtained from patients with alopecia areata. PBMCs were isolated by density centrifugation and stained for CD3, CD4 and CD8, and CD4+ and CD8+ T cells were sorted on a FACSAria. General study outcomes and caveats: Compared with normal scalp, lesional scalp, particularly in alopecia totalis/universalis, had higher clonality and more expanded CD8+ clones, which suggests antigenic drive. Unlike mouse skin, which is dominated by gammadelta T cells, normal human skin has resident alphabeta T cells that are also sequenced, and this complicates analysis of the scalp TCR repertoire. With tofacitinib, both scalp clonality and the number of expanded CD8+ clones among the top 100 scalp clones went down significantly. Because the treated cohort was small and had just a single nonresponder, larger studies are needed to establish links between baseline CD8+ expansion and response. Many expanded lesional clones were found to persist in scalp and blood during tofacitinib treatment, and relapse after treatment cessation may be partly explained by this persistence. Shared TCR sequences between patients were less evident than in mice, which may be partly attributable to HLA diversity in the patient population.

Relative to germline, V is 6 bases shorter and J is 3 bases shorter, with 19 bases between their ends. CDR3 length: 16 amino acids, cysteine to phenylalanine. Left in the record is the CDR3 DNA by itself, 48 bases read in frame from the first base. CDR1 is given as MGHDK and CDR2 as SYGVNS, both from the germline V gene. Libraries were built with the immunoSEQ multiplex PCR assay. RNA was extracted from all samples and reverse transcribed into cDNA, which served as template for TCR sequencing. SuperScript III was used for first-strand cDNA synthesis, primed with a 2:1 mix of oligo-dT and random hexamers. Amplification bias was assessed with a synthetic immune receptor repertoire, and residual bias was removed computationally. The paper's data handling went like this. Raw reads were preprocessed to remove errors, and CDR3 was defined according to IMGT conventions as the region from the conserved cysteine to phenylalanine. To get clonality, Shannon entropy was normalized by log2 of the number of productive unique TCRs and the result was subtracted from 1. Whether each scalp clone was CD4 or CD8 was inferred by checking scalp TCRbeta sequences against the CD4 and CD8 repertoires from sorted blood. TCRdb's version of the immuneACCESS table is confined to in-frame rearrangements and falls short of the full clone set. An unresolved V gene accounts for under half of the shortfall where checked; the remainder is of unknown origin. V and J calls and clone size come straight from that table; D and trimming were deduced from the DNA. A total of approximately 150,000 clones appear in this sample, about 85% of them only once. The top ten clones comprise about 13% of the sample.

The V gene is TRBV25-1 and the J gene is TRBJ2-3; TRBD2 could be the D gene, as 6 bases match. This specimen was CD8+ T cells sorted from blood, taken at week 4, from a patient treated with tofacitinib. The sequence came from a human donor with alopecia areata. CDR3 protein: CASSSRGSGETDTQYF. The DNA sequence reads TGTGCCAGCAGCTCTCGGGGTAGCGGTGAAACAGATACGCAGTATTTT.